This T cell receptor beta chain was retrieved from a study of cytomegalovirus exposure and HLA in healthy donors. General study results and limits: There were some V segments, including TRBV6-2 and TRBV6-3, excluded as indistinguishable.

This PCR relied on a set of 60 Vbeta primers and 13 Jbeta primers. The table came from immunoSEQ multiplex PCR; TCRdb's copy has only in-frame clones and leaves some out. This repertoire shows about 160,000 clones, roughly 80% found once; its top ten account for roughly 6.3%. A word on this clone: Its antigen is unidentified.

Trimming removed 4 bases from V and 0 bases from J, with 12 bases in between. The germline V gene encodes CDR1 MNHEY and CDR2 SMNVEV (reference sequence). The CDR3 consists of 15 residues. The chain has TRBV27 and TRBJ1-2, with no clear D. This TCR derives from a male donor in good health and CMV-seropositive. Sequenced input: PBMCs. This CDR3 is CASSSGTYSNYGYTF. The CDR3 bases are TGTGCCAGCAGTTCGGGAACCTATTCTAACTATGGCTACACCTTC.